One sample yielded the 31 T cell receptor beta chains listed below, sequenced in a study of OX40 agonist ivuxolimab in advanced cancers. The table came from immunoSEQ multiplex PCR; TCRdb's copy has only in-frame clones and leaves some out. The sample consists of over 60,000 clones, 65% to 90% of them appearing once. This specimen consisted of CD4+ or CD8+ T cells sorted from blood, obtained in a trial of the OX40 agonist ivuxolimab. The receptors were gathered from an adult with an advanced solid tumor such as melanoma, head and neck, liver or kidney cancer.

The chain employs TRBV6-1 and TRBJ1-2; a possible D gene is TRBD1 (6 bases). The CDR3 consists of 15 residues. V was clipped by 0 bases and J by 5 bases, with 13 bases between them. Germline V lookup: CDR1 MNHNS, CDR2 SASEGT. CDR3 amino acids: CASSEAVGAAYGYTF. In DNA, the CDR3 is TGTGCCAGCAGTGAAGCGGTGGGGGCCGCATATGGCTACACCTTC.

This clone was seen just once. The V and J genes are TRBV6-1 and TRBJ1-2; D remains ambiguous. V was trimmed by 5 bases and J by 0 bases, leaving 13 bases between them. Germline V gives CDR1 MNHNS, CDR2 SASEGT. The CDR3 consists of 15 residues. This CDR3 is CASSSRPTTNYGYTF. In DNA form, the CDR3 reads TGTGCCAGCAGTTCGCGGCCCACAACTAACTATGGCTACACCTTC.

This clone has just a few counts. The gene calls are TRBV7-9 and TRBJ2-3; tentatively, D is TRBD2 (7 bases). Germline CDR1 SEHNR, CDR2 FQNEAQ (reference sequence). V was trimmed by 7 bases and J by 6 bases, leaving 17 bases between them. This CDR3 contains 14 residues. CDR3 residues: CASTKQGGADTQYF. The CDR3 region has the DNA TGTGCCAGCACCAAACAAGGGGGGGCCGATACGCAGTATTTT.

J is TRBJ2-5 and V is TRBV19; the match to TRBD1 covers 10 bases. The CDR3 extends over 14 amino acids. CDR1 and CDR2 from the germline V gene are LNHDA and SQIVND (reference sequence). With 6 bases clipped from V and 4 bases from J, the junction kept 5 bases outside the gene matches. The CDR3 coding sequence is TGTGCCAGTAGAGACGGACAGGGGGGAGAGACCCAGTACTTC. Amino acid sequence: CASRDGQGGETQYF.

V gene TRBV7-9 combines with J gene TRBJ1-2, with D unresolved. This CDR3 spans 12 amino acids. Germline V gives CDR1 SEHNR, CDR2 FQNEAQ (reference sequence). The CDR3 loop is CASGRSSYGYTF. The CDR3 DNA reads as TGTGCATCGGGCAGGTCGAGCTATGGCTACACCTTC.

The rearrangement joins TRBV5-8 to TRBJ2-5, with a weak D call TRBD2 (5 bases). The J call may be in error: the DNA end matches TRBJ2-7 better. In germline, CDR1 is SGHTS, CDR2 YDEGEE. This CDR3 has 13 amino acids. The chain's CDR3 is CASSLYVRDEQYF. CDR3 DNA sequence: TGTGCCAGCAGCTTGTACGTGCGGGACGAGCAGTACTTC.

The genes are TRBV25-1 and TRBJ1-1, with 9 nucleotides matching TRBD1. CDR1 is MGHDK, CDR2 SYGVNS, per germline. Trimming cost V 10 bases and J 5 bases; bases outside gene matches: 8. The CDR3 is 13 amino acids. CDR3 loop: CATATGGKTEAFF. The CDR3 DNA reads TGTGCCACAGCCACAGGGGGCAAGACTGAAGCTTTCTTT.

CDR3 in amino acids: CASSFPQSGTDTQYF. As DNA, the CDR3 is TGTGCCAGCAGCTTTCCACAGAGTGGGACAGATACGCAGTATTTT. The rearrangement joins TRBV5-4 to TRBJ2-3, with D unresolved. Germline assignment: CDR1 SGHNT and CDR2 YYREEE (reference sequence). Trimming removed 2 bases at V and 3 bases at J, with 13 bases between. This CDR3 has 15 amino acids.

V gene TRBV9 combines with J gene TRBJ2-5; D gene uncertain. This CDR3 is built from 15 residues. Between the trimmed V and J ends, which lost 4 bases and 4 bases, there was a span of 17 bases. Germline assignment: CDR1 SGDLS and CDR2 YYNGEE. DNA for the CDR3: TGTGCCAGCAGCCCCGACATTAGGTTAGCAGAGACCCAGTACTTC. This translates into CASSPDIRLAETQYF.

V and J are TRBV6-5 and TRBJ1-1; D not certain. The V end was cut by 10 bases, the J end by 1 base, with 13 bases between. The CDR3 contains 13 residues. Germline V gene lookup returns CDR1 MNHEY and CDR2 SVGAGI. CDR3 loop: CATAAVSNTEAFF. The CDR3 DNA reads TGTGCCACAGCTGCGGTATCGAACACTGAAGCTTTCTTT.

The chain carries TRBV7-2 and TRBJ1-1, with 8 bases fitting TRBD1. The V gene end was trimmed by 5 bases and the J gene end by 4 bases; junction bases not matched to a gene: 15. Germline V lookup: CDR1 SGHTA, CDR2 FQGNSA. The CDR3 runs to 17 residues. This CDR3 reads CASSLGTGSTRSTEAFF. In DNA form, the CDR3 reads TGTGCCAGCAGCCTCGGGACAGGCTCTACTCGGAGCACTGAAGCTTTCTTT.

The chain has TRBV7-2 and TRBJ2-3; no reliable D call. The CDR3 has 15 residues. CDR1 SGHTA and CDR2 FQGNSA come from the germline V gene. Deletions cut 2 bases from V and 4 bases from J, with 13 bases between. CDR3: CASSLFVLPSDTQYF. CDR3 DNA sequence: TGTGCCAGCAGCTTATTCGTCCTCCCCTCAGATACGCAGTATTTT.

The V call is TRBV6-5, the J call TRBJ2-7; no clear D gene. The CDR3 is made up of 15 amino acids. V was trimmed by 0 bases and J by 3 bases, leaving 12 bases between them. Germline assignment: CDR1 MNHEY and CDR2 SVGAGI. CDR3 amino acids: CASSYSLDGVYEQYF. The CDR3 DNA is TGTGCCAGCAGTTACTCCCTCGACGGAGTCTACGAGCAGTACTTC.

CDR3 residues: CASSVQGSNYEQYF. The CDR3 DNA reads as TGTGCCAGCAGCGTACAGGGGTCCAACTACGAGCAGTACTTC. This chain connects TRBV2 to TRBJ2-7; 7 positions match TRBD1. The germline V gene encodes CDR1 SNHLY and CDR2 FYNNEI. CDR3 length: 14 amino acids. J gave up 3 bases and V 6 bases, and 8 bases lay outside the gene matches.

V gene TRBV4-3 combines with J gene TRBJ2-1, with a tentative D call TRBD1 (5 bases). V gave up 3 bases and J gave up 2 bases, with 14 bases separating them. Germline CDR1 reads LGHNA; CDR2 reads YSLEER. The CDR3 consists of 16 residues. CDR3 in amino acids: CASSQVTGVPYNEQFF. The CDR3 nucleotides are TGCGCCAGCAGCCAGGTCACAGGAGTACCCTACAATGAGCAGTTCTTC.

In its sample, this clone was seen once. The chain links TRBV7-3 to TRBJ2-3, with 10 bases that match TRBD2. J lost 3 bases, V lost 3 bases, and 3 bases had no gene match. CDR1 is SGHTA, CDR2 FQGTGA, per germline. The CDR3 length is 15 residues. The CDR3 DNA reads TGTGCCAGCAGCTTTAGCGGGGGGAGAACAGATACGCAGTATTTT. Residues: CASSFSGGRTDTQYF. Full variable domain (rest looked up from reference TRBV7-3 and TRBJ2-3): GAGVSQTPSNKVTEKGKYVELRCDPISGHTALYWYRQSLGQGPEFLIYFQGTGAADDSGLPNDRFFAVRPEGSVSTLKIQRTERGDSAVYLCASSFSGGRTDTQYFGPGTRLTVL.

The chain links TRBV6-6 to TRBJ1-2; 8 bases agree with TRBD1. J lost 0 bases, V lost 10 bases, and 10 bases had no gene match. This CDR3 has 15 residues. Germline CDR1 and CDR2: MNHNY and SVGAGI (reference sequence). This CDR3 reads CAIGQGEATNYGYTF. The CDR3 nucleotides are TGTGCCATTGGACAGGGCGAAGCCACTAACTATGGCTACACCTTC.

This chain links TRBV5-1 with TRBJ1-5, with D possibly matching TRBD1 (6 bases). V gave up 1 base and J gave up 5 bases, with 13 bases separating them. Per the germline V gene, CDR1 is SGHRS and CDR2 is YFSETQ. The CDR3 totals 15 residues. The CDR3 protein is CASSLWGAEDQPQHF. The CDR3, as DNA: TGCGCCAGCAGCTTGTGGGGGGCTGAGGATCAGCCCCAGCATTTT.

V gene TRBV6-5 combines with J gene TRBJ2-7, with D possibly being TRBD2 (5 bases). V shed 9 bases and J shed 3 bases, with 9 bases lying between them. The CDR3 spans 11 residues. CDR1 is MNHEY and CDR2 is SVGAGI in the germline V gene. CDR3: CASQEDYEQYF. The CDR3 region has the DNA TGTGCCAGTCAGGAGGACTACGAGCAGTACTTC.

The rearrangement joins TRBV5-1 to TRBJ2-7; D is unclear. Germline V CDR1 and CDR2: SGHRS, YFSETQ. This CDR3 has 15 residues. V lost 4 bases to trimming and J lost 3 bases, with 17 bases between them. The CDR3 DNA reads TGCGCCAGCAGCCTGTCCCCGGATCCAATCTACGAGCAGTACTTC. It translates to CASSLSPDPIYEQYF.

In this sample, this clone turned up a few times. V and J are TRBV7-9 and TRBJ1-6, with 11 bases lining up with TRBD1. The CDR3 has 15 residues. Germline V gives CDR1 SEHNR, CDR2 FQNEAQ (reference sequence). V dropped 4 bases and J dropped 10; count of bases not matched to a gene: 6. CDR3 region: CASSSGTGGRSPLHF. CDR3 DNA: TGTGCCAGCAGCTCCGGGACAGGGGGAAGATCACCCCTCCACTTT. Complete variable domain (other parts from reference TRBV7-9 and TRBJ1-6): DTGVSQNPRHKITKRGQNVTFRCDPISEHNRLYWYRQTLGQGPEFLTYFQNEAQLEKSRLLSDRFSAERPKGSFSTLEIQRTEQGDSAMYLCASSSGTGGRSPLHFGNGTRLTVT.

The chain couples TRBV7-3 to TRBJ2-1; D is possibly TRBD2 (7 bases). Deletions cut 0 bases from V and 5 bases from J, with 23 bases between. In germline, CDR1 is SGHTA, CDR2 FQGTGA. The CDR3 is 19 residues long. CDR3 bases: TGTGCCAGCAGCTTAACCTCCCATCCCCGGGGGGCCGTCGACAATGAGCAGTTCTTC. Translated: CASSLTSHPRGAVDNEQFF. Drawing the rest from reference TRBV7-3 and TRBJ2-1, the complete variable domain is GAGVSQTPSNKVTEKGKYVELRCDPISGHTALYWYRQSLGQGPEFLIYFQGTGAADDSGLPNDRFFAVRPEGSVSTLKIQRTERGDSAVYLCASSLTSHPRGAVDNEQFFGPGTRLTVL.

The chain uses TRBV30 and TRBJ2-7; no firm D call. V lost 0 bases and J 10 bases, leaving 19 bases between the germline ends. Germline assignment: CDR1 GTSNPN and CDR2 SVGIG (reference sequence). This CDR3 has 14 residues. This CDR3 reads CAWSVPPNQVSQYF. The CDR3 bases are TGTGCCTGGAGTGTACCCCCGAACCAAGTCTCCCAGTACTTC.

The J gene is TRBJ1-3, the V gene TRBV5-1; D gene unclear. CDR1 and CDR2 from the germline V gene are SGHRS and YFSETQ. The CDR3 contains 15 residues. V lost 2 bases to trimming and J lost 0 bases, with 9 bases between them. The CDR3 reads CASSLGLLSGNTIYF. The CDR3 DNA reads TGCGCCAGCAGCTTAGGACTCCTCTCTGGAAACACCATATATTTT. Filled out from reference TRBV5-1 and TRBJ1-3, the complete variable domain reads KAGVTQTPRYLIKTRGQQVTLSCSPISGHRSVSWYQQTPGQGLQFLFEYFSETQRNKGNFPGRFSGRQFSNSRSEMNVSTLELGDSALYLCASSLGLLSGNTIYFGEGSWLTVV.

This chain joins TRBV10-3 and TRBJ2-2; the match to TRBD1 covers 8 bases. The CDR3 has 16 amino acids. Germline V gene lookup returns CDR1 ENHRY and CDR2 SYGVKD. Trimming took 6 bases from V and 1 from J; bases not matched to a gene: 7. Here the CDR3 reads CAISGQGGMNTGELFF. CDR3 sequence (DNA): TGTGCCATCAGCGGACAGGGCGGCATGAACACCGGGGAGCTGTTTTTT.

CDR3 nucleotide sequence: TGTGCCAGCAGCTTAGCCCCCGGCCCGGGGGGCTACGATACGCAGTATTTT. Amino acid sequence: CASSLAPGPGGYDTQYF. J is TRBJ2-3 and V is TRBV7-6; D possibly corresponds to TRBD2 (7 bases). Looked up from germline, CDR1 is SGHVS and CDR2 is FNYEAQ. The CDR3 is made up of 17 amino acids. Between the trimmed V and J ends, which lost 0 bases and 6 bases, there was a span of 19 bases.

V usage is TRBV5-1 and J usage is TRBJ2-3, with TRBD1 matching over 8 bases. CDR3 size: 15 residues. J gave up 1 base and V 4 bases, and 5 bases lay outside the gene matches. The V gene's germline CDR1 is SGHRS and CDR2 YFSETQ. The CDR3 protein is CASSRDRGGTDTQYF. CDR3 coding DNA: TGCGCCAGCAGCCGTGACAGGGGTGGCACAGATACGCAGTATTTT. Drawing the rest from reference TRBV5-1 and TRBJ2-3, the complete variable domain is KAGVTQTPRYLIKTRGQQVTLSCSPISGHRSVSWYQQTPGQGLQFLFEYFSETQRNKGNFPGRFSGRQFSNSRSEMNVSTLELGDSALYLCASSRDRGGTDTQYFGPGTRLTVL.

The J gene is TRBJ2-3, the V gene TRBV30, with 7 bases aligning to TRBD1. From germline, CDR1 is GTSNPN and CDR2 SVGIG (reference sequence). This CDR3 contains 14 residues. V lost 4 bases and J lost 5; bases outside the gene matches: 9. The CDR3 coding sequence is TGTGCCTGGAACCCCAAAGGGGGCCGAGATACGCAGTATTTT. It is translated as CAWNPKGGRDTQYF.

The chain uses TRBV6-5 and TRBJ1-1; the D is unclear. The CDR3 covers 13 residues. The germline V gene has CDR1 MNHEY and CDR2 SVGAGI. Deletions cut 2 bases from V and 1 base from J, with 5 bases between. CDR3 bases: TGTGCCAGCAGTTACCAGACGAACACTGAAGCTTTCTTT. Its translation is CASSYQTNTEAFF.

J is TRBJ2-3 and V is TRBV12-5, with D unclear. Germline lookup yields CDR1 LGHNT and CDR2 FRNRAP. Trimming left V 5 bases short and J 2 bases short, with 14 bases between. The CDR3 covers 15 residues. The CDR3 DNA reads as TGTGCTAGTGGTGGAGCGCGAGGCCTCACAGATACGCAGTATTTT. Translation: CASGGARGLTDTQYF.

The CDR3 bases are TGTGCCAGCAGTCGCGGCGGGGGGGCAGTAGATGAGCAGTTCTTC. It codes for CASSRGGGAVDEQFF. The chain joins TRBV6-6 to TRBJ2-1; 9 bases agree with TRBD2. Germline assignment: CDR1 MNHNY and CDR2 SVGAGI (reference sequence). V dropped 5 bases and J dropped 8; count of bases not matched to a gene: 10. The CDR3 consists of 15 residues.